The entry below gives a single T cell receptor beta chain sequence along with its context. These data are taken from a study of blood T cell repertoires in COVID-19. Study as a whole: PBMCs, B-cell-depleted T cells, or T cells were the source of the cDNA or gDNA that made up the material.

This CDR3 spans 17 amino acids. Losses at the gene ends were 5 bases for V and 2 bases for J; bases not matched to a gene: 11. Germline V gene lookup returns CDR1 SEHNR and CDR2 FQNEAQ (reference sequence). Clones were sequenced by immunoSEQ multiplex PCR, and TCRdb holds only the in-frame ones, with some missing. The table shows 180,000 or so clones, with approximately 92% occurring only once. This chain joins TRBV7-9 and TRBJ2-2, with 7 bases lining up with TRBD2. Sequencing was performed on PBMCs or T cells enriched from blood (not recorded which). The clonotype comes from a woman aged 40-49 years with acute COVID-19. The CDR3 loop reads CASSRSTGTTNTGELFF. CDR3 nucleotide sequence: TGTGCCAGCAGCCGCAGTACCGGGACTACTAACACCGGGGAGCTGTTTTTT.